One sample yielded the 30 T cell receptor beta chains listed below, sequenced in a study of T cells in Graves' hyperthyroidism and ophthalmopathy. RNA transcripts yielded amplified TCR beta CDR3 regions. TCR CDR3 underwent first-round RT-PCR with the HTBI primer set. TCRdb independently ran MiXCR on the multiplex PCR reads; one entry per CDR3 protein. The table records some 800,000 distinct CDR3 sequences, 38% of them present only once. Sequencing used blood. The receptors originated from a man aged 18 to 29 with Graves' hyperthyroidism.

The gene calls are TRBV11-2 and TRBJ2-7; no clear D. CDR3 length: 14 residues. V was trimmed by 2 bases and J by 2 bases, leaving 10 bases between them. Germline-derived CDR1 and CDR2 are SGHAT and FQNNGV. Here the CDR3 reads CASSLIGAAYEQYF. The CDR3 nucleotides are TGTGCCAGCAGCTTAATAGGCGCAGCCTACGAGCAGTACTTC.

The chain has TRBV11-1 and TRBJ2-7; the D gene is possibly TRBD2 (5 bases). V lost 4 bases and J 5 bases, leaving 15 bases between the germline ends. Germline CDR1 SGHAT, CDR2 FQDESV (reference sequence). CDR3 length: 14 residues. The CDR3 sequence is CASSSRGSRNEQYF. The DNA of the CDR3 is TGTGCCAGCAGCTCCCGGGGAAGCCGGAACGAGCAGTACTTC.

This clonotype was seen many times. The rearrangement joins TRBV11-2 to TRBJ2-7, with TRBD2 matching 10 bases. CDR3 length: 16 amino acids. The germline V gene has CDR1 SGHAT and CDR2 FQNNGV. After removal of 5 bases from V and 5 bases from J, the junction contained 12 bases not matched to a gene. The CDR3: CASSPLPLAGDNEQYF. CDR3 nucleotide sequence: TGTGCCAGCAGCCCCTTACCGCTAGCGGGAGACAACGAGCAGTACTTC.

The rearrangement joins TRBV10-3 to TRBJ2-5; tentatively, D is TRBD2 (5 bases). Between the trimmed V and J ends, which lost 10 bases and 4 bases, there was a span of 28 bases. The germline V gene encodes CDR1 ENHRY and CDR2 SYGVKD. There are 17 residues in the CDR3. The CDR3 reads CASSGSRGSSWGETQYF. CDR3 DNA sequence: TGTGCCAGCAGCGGCAGTCGTGGGTCCAGCTGGGGAGAGACCCAGTACTTC.

The table lists this clonotype with many counts. The genes are TRBV20-1 and TRBJ1-4; TRBD1 is a possible D gene (5 bases). This CDR3 is built from 14 residues. Between the trimmed V and J ends, which lost 5 bases and 6 bases, there was a span of 16 bases. Germline loops: CDR1 DFQATT, CDR2 SNEGSKA (reference sequence). DNA for the CDR3: TGCAGTGCTCGCGGGGCAAGGGGTGATGAAAAACTGTTTTTT. Translated, it gives CSARGARGDEKLFF.

The chain has TRBV20-1 and TRBJ1-5; 7 bases align to TRBD1. The V and J ends lost 1 base and 2 bases, in that order; junction bases with no gene match: 2. The CDR3 spans 14 residues. Germline CDR1 DFQATT, CDR2 SNEGSKA (reference sequence). The DNA for the CDR3 is TGCAGTGCTAGAGCAGGGGGTGGCAATCAGCCCCAGCATTTT. It yields the protein CSARAGGGNQPQHF.

As for this clonotype: Compared with germline, one end of the junction differs, possibly owing to a read error. The rearrangement uses TRBV2 and TRBJ1-6, with D hard to call. This CDR3 has 14 amino acids. Germline V CDR1 and CDR2: SNHLY, FYNNEI. The CDR3 nucleotides read TGTGCCTGCAGGTTCCCCCATCGAGATTCACCCCTCCACTTT. Amino acid sequence: CACRFPHRDSPLHF.

V is TRBV9 and J is TRBJ2-2, with D tentatively TRBD2 (6 bases). Between the trimmed V and J ends, which lost 4 bases and 4 bases, there was a span of 23 bases. Germline values: CDR1 SGDLS, CDR2 YYNGEE. The CDR3 totals 18 residues. CDR3 in DNA: TGTGCCAGCAGCCCCACAGCGGCGGGGAGCACGAGCACCGGGGAGCTGTTTTTT. It translates to CASSPTAAGSTSTGELFF. Full variable domain (missing parts from reference TRBV9 and TRBJ2-2): DSGVTQTPKHLITATGQRVTLRCSPRSGDLSVYWYQQSLDQGLQFLIQYYNGEERAKGNILERFSAQQFPDLHSELNLSSLELGDSALYFCASSPTAAGSTSTGELFFGEGSRLTVL.

In this sample, this clonotype turned up once. V and J are TRBV7-9 and TRBJ2-5; possibly TRBD2 for D (5 bases). V was cut by 6 bases and J by 0 bases, with 17 bases left in between. There are 16 residues in the CDR3. The germline CDR1 and CDR2 sequences are SEHNR and FQNEAQ (reference sequence). CDR3 sequence: CASSSTGGGYQETQYF. In DNA form, the CDR3 reads TGTGCCAGCAGTTCTACTGGCGGAGGATACCAAGAGACCCAGTACTTC.

At least ten counts were recorded for this clonotype. The genes are TRBV19 and TRBJ2-6; D is ambiguous. CDR1 and CDR2 from the germline V gene are LNHDA and SQIVND (reference sequence). The CDR3 runs 13 residues. V lost 6 bases, J lost 8 bases, and 11 bases lay in between. The CDR3 region is CASSPRRSNVLTF. CDR3 nucleotides: TGTGCCAGTAGCCCCCGTAGGTCCAACGTCCTGACTTTC.

CDR3 sequence (DNA): TGCGCCAGCAGCACCGGGGGGGGAATGAACTATGGCTACACCTTC. Amino acids: CASSTGGGMNYGYTF. This rearrangement joins TRBV5-1 to TRBJ1-2; a possible D gene is TRBD1 (5 bases). Germline CDR1 and CDR2: SGHRS and YFSETQ. The CDR3 length is 15 residues. The V and J ends lost 4 bases and 2 bases respectively, with 15 bases between them.

The chain joins TRBV5-1 to TRBJ2-2; TRBD2 matches at 8 bases. This CDR3 comprises 15 residues. V was clipped by 0 bases and J by 5 bases; unmatched bases: 3. The germline V gene has CDR1 SGHRS and CDR2 YFSETQ. CDR3 loop: CASSLAGGATGELFF. The CDR3 DNA follows: TGCGCCAGCAGCTTGGCCGGGGGGGCGACCGGGGAGCTGTTTTTT.

The chain employs TRBV6-5 and TRBJ2-5, with 7 bases lining up with TRBD2. The CDR3 has 15 residues. CDR1 and CDR2 from the germline V gene are MNHEY and SVGAGI. V dropped 2 bases and J dropped 5; count of bases not matched to a gene: 8. CDR3 nucleotides: TGTGCCAGCAGTTACAAAGGCGGGGGATGGGAGACCCAGTACTTC. Encoded protein: CASSYKGGGWETQYF.

CDR3 protein: CSASSVYSYEQYF. CDR3 bases: TGCAGTGCCAGCAGCGTCTACTCCTACGAGCAGTACTTC. The chain couples TRBV20-1 to TRBJ2-7; D gene unclear. The V end was cut by 6 bases, the J end by 0 bases, with 12 bases between. The CDR3 has 13 residues. Germline CDR1 and CDR2: DFQATT and SNEGSKA (reference sequence).

This clonotype was observed a handful of times. The chain is built from TRBV6-1 and TRBJ1-2, with a possible D match to TRBD1 (6 bases). With 7 bases removed from V and 3 bases from J, the gap between germline ends came to 9 bases. There are 12 residues in the CDR3. In germline, CDR1 is MNHNS, CDR2 SASEGT. In nucleotides, the CDR3 is TGTGCCAGCAAGGCAGGGGACTATGGCTACACCTTC. It codes for CASKAGDYGYTF.

Details on this clonotype: This may be a read error, as it is one base from a much larger clone. The V gene is TRBV7-3, the J gene TRBJ2-7; 9 bases map to TRBD1. The CDR3 loop spans 15 amino acids. V dropped 0 bases and J dropped 4; count of bases not matched to a gene: 4. The V gene's germline CDR1 is SGHTA and CDR2 FQGTGA. This CDR3 is CASSLTGQGRYEQYF. CDR3 nucleotides: TGTGCCAGCAGCTTAACGGGACAGGGAAGATACGAGCAGTACTTC. The variable domain in full, with the rest retrieved from reference TRBV7-3 and TRBJ2-7, is GAGVSQTPSNKVTEKGKYVELRCDPISGHTALYWYRQSLGQGPEFLIYFQGTGAADDSGLPNDRFFAVRPEGSVSTLKIQRTERGDSAVYLCASSLTGQGRYEQYFGPGTRLTVT.

The genes are TRBV14 and TRBJ1-1; D gene ambiguous. The CDR3 is made up of 15 amino acids. The germline V and J ends were trimmed by 4 bases and 6 bases, with 18 bases remaining between them. Germline values: CDR1 SGHDN, CDR2 FVKESK. CDR3 sequence reads: CASSPPDGVGAEAFF. DNA of the CDR3: TGTGCCAGCAGCCCACCCGACGGGGTGGGCGCTGAAGCTTTCTTT.

V is TRBV7-8 and J is TRBJ1-1, with TRBD1 matching 9 bases. Germline V gene sequence: CDR1 SGHVS, CDR2 FQNEAQ. With 3 bases clipped from V and 4 bases from J, the junction kept 3 bases outside the gene matches. The CDR3 loop spans 14 amino acids. The chain's CDR3 is CASSFGTGITEAFF. The DNA for the CDR3 is TGTGCCAGCAGCTTCGGGACAGGGATCACTGAAGCTTTCTTT.

This clonotype was seen a few times. The chain uses TRBV29-1 and TRBJ2-7; D is possibly TRBD1 or TRBD2 (5 bases each). The germline V and J ends were trimmed by 0 bases and 4 bases, with 16 bases remaining between them. This CDR3 contains 15 residues. Germline V CDR1 and CDR2: SQVTM, ANQGSEA. The CDR3 is CSVEESLGRRYEQYF. The CDR3 nucleotides read TGCAGCGTTGAAGAATCCTTGGGACGGAGGTACGAGCAGTACTTC.

The chain is built from TRBV7-2 and TRBJ2-6; the D gene is possibly TRBD2 (7 bases). Germline assignment: CDR1 SGHTA and CDR2 FQGNSA. V lost 5 bases to trimming and J lost 4 bases, with 21 bases between them. This CDR3 has 18 residues. The CDR3 bases are TGTGCCAGCAGCCTTACCCGTGGGGGGGCGCGGGGGGCCAACGTCCTGACTTTC. It translates to CASSLTRGGARGANVLTF.

Concerning this clonotype itself: A much larger clone lies one base from this, so it may be a read error. V and J are TRBV7-6 and TRBJ1-1, with TRBD1 matching over 8 bases. Germline loops: CDR1 SGHVS, CDR2 FNYEAQ. The CDR3 spans 15 residues. As DNA, the CDR3 is TGTGCCAGCGGCTTAATTGGGCAGGGGGCAACTGAAGCTTTCTTT. Residues: CASGLIGQGATEAFF.

In regard to this clonotype: It is likely a read error, because the conserved phenylalanine at the end of the CDR3 is missing. The J gene is TRBJ1-1, the V gene TRBV5-1; D ambiguous. CDR3 size: 15 residues. Germline CDR1 SGHRS, CDR2 YFSETQ. The V and J ends lost 0 bases and 3 bases respectively, with 12 bases between them. The CDR3 here is CASSLGSGSDTEAFL. The CDR3 DNA is TGCGCCAGCAGCTTGGGTTCGGGATCGGACACTGAAGCTTTCCTT.

V and J are TRBV20-1 and TRBJ1-2, with 8 bases matching TRBD1. The length of the CDR3 is 14 residues. With V trimmed by 5 bases and J by 4 bases, 9 bases remained unmatched. The V gene's germline CDR1 is DFQATT and CDR2 SNEGSKA (reference sequence). CDR3 nucleotides: TGCAGTGCTGACGGACAGGGCGGTGGCTATGGCTACACCTTC. Translating it yields CSADGQGGGYGYTF.

This clonotype was picked up one time. The chain joins TRBV4-1 to TRBJ2-6, with 10 bases matching TRBD1. Germline CDR1 and CDR2: MGHRA and YSYEKL. CDR3 size: 18 residues. V was pared by 0 bases and J by 4 bases, with 6 bases of the junction left unmatched. The CDR3 bases are TGCGCCAGCAGCCAAGATCTGGGGACAGGGGCCGGGGCCAACGTCCTGACTTTC. It encodes CASSQDLGTGAGANVLTF.

The rearrangement uses TRBV7-2 and TRBJ1-5, with unresolved D. Trimming took 0 bases from V and 4 from J, leaving 10 bases between them. This CDR3 has 15 amino acids. Germline CDR1 and CDR2: SGHTA and FQGNSA. The CDR3 is CASSLATTQNQPQHF. The CDR3 nucleotides read TGTGCCAGCAGCTTAGCGACAACACAAAATCAGCCCCAGCATTTT.

This clonotype was detected ten times or more. V usage is TRBV9 and J usage is TRBJ2-7; D is unclear. The CDR3 spans 12 residues. V lost 3 bases to trimming and J lost 7 bases, with 11 bases between them. Per the germline V gene, CDR1 is SGDLS and CDR2 is YYNGEE. The CDR3 DNA follows: TGTGCCAGCAGCGGAGACCAGGTAGAGCAGTACTTC. Encoded protein: CASSGDQVEQYF.

The rearrangement links TRBV2 to TRBJ2-7, with TRBD2 matching 11 bases. From germline, CDR1 is SNHLY and CDR2 FYNNEI. Trimming took 5 bases from V and 5 from J; bases not matched to a gene: 5. The CDR3 contains 14 residues. Written as DNA, the CDR3 is TGTGCCAGCAGTTCCCGACTAGCGGGAAACGAGCAGTACTTC. Its translation: CASSSRLAGNEQYF.

This chain uses TRBV7-2 with TRBJ2-5; TRBD2 agrees at 13 bases. In germline, CDR1 is SGHTA, CDR2 FQGNSA. The trim removed 4 bases at V and 3 bases at J, leaving 11 bases unmatched. This CDR3 is built from 18 residues. CDR3: CASSSGKLAGGRKETQYF. CDR3 DNA: TGTGCCAGCAGCTCCGGCAAACTAGCGGGGGGGAGGAAAGAGACCCAGTACTTC.

This clonotype was picked up a small number of times. The chain has TRBV4-1 and TRBJ2-5, with TRBD1 matching 7 bases. The CDR3 is 14 amino acids. CDR1 and CDR2 (germline): MGHRA, YSYEKL. The V gene end was trimmed by 5 bases and the J gene end by 0 bases; junction bases not matched to a gene: 3. The CDR3 DNA is TGCGCCAGCAGCGACAGGGCCAACCAAGAGACCCAGTACTTC. Its protein product is CASSDRANQETQYF.

There are many counts of this clonotype. This chain connects TRBV14 to TRBJ1-3; no reliable D call. The CDR3 is 13 amino acids. CDR1 is SGHDN, CDR2 FVKESK, per germline. Deletions cut 5 bases from V and 5 bases from J, with 10 bases between. The CDR3 here is CASSWGGRNTIYF. CDR3 DNA sequence: TGTGCCAGCAGCTGGGGAGGAAGAAACACCATATATTTT. Full variable domain (rest looked up from reference TRBV14 and TRBJ1-3): EAGVTQFPSHSVIEKGQTVTLRCDPISGHDNLYWYRRVMGKEIKFLLHFVKESKQDESGMPNNRFLAERTGGTYSTLKVQPAELEDSGVYFCASSWGGRNTIYFGEGSWLTVV.